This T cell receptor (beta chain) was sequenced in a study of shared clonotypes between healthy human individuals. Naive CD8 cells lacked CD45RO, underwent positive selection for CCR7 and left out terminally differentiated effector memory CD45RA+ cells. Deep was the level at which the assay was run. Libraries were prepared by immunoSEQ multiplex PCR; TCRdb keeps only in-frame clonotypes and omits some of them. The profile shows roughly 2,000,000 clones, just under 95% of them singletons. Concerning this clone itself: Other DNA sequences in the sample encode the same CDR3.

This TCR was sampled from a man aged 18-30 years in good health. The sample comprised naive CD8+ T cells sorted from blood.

CDR3 sequence reads: CASSEEGVTEAFF. The CDR3 nucleotides read TGCGCCAGCAGTGAAGAAGGGGTGACTGAAGCTTTCTTT. The rearrangement uses TRBV10-1 and TRBJ1-1; TRBD1 might be the D (5 bases). This CDR3 spans 13 amino acids. Germline CDR1 reads WNHNN; CDR2 reads SYGVQD (reference sequence). V was clipped by 3 bases and J by 5 bases, with 10 bases between them.